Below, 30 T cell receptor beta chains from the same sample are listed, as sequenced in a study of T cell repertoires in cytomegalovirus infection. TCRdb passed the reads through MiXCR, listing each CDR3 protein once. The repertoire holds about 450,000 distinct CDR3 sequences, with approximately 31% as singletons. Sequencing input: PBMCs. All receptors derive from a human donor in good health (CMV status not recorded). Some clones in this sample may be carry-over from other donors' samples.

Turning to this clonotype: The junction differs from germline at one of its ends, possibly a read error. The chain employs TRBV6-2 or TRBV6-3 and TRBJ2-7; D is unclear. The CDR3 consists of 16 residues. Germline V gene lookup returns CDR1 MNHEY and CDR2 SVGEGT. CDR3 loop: CASSQTLVGLPYEHYF. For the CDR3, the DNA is TGTGCCAGCAGCCAGACCCTCGTTGGGCTCCCCTACGAGCATTACTTC.

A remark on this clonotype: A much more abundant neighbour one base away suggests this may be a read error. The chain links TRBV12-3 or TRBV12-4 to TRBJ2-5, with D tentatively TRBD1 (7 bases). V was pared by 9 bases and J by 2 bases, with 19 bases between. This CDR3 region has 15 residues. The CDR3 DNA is TGTGCCAGAACTAACAGGGGTGGGAGGCAAGAGACCCAGTACTTC. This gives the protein CARTNRGGRQETQYF.

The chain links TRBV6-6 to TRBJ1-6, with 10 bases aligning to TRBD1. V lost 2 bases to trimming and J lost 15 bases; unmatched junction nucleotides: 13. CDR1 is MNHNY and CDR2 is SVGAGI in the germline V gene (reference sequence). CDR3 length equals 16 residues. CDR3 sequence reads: CASSYPPGQGRSILHF. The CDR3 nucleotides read TGTGCCAGCAGTTACCCCCCGGGACAGGGGCGGTCTATCCTCCACTTT.

CDR3 nucleotide sequence: TGTGCCAGCAGTTTATGGGACCGTCGTTCAGATACGCAGTATTTT. Protein product: CASSLWDRRSDTQYF. This rearrangement joins TRBV12-3 or TRBV12-4 to TRBJ2-3; D is perhaps TRBD1 or TRBD2 (5 bases each). This CDR3 contains 15 residues. Trimming shortened V by 2 bases and J by 4 bases, and 13 bases separated the two germline ends.

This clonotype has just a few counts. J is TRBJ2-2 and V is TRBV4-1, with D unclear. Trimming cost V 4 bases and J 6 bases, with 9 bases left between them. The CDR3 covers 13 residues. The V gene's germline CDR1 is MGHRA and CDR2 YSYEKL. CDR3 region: CASSPPWSGELFF. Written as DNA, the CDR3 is TGCGCCAGCAGCCCCCCTTGGTCCGGGGAGCTGTTTTTT.

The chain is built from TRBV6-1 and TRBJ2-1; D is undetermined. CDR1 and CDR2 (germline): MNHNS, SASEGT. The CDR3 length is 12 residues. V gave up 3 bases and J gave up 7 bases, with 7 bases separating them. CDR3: CASSEWWNEQFF. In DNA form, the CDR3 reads TGTGCCAGCAGTGAGTGGTGGAATGAGCAGTTCTTC.

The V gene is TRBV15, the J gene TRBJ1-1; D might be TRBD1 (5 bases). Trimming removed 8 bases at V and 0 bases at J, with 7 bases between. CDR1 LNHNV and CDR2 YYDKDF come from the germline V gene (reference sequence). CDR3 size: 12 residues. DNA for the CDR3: TGTGCCACCTCGGACATGAACACTGAAGCTTTCTTT. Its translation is CATSDMNTEAFF. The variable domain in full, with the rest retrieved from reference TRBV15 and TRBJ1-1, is DAMVIQNPRYQVTQFGKPVTLSCSQTLNHNVMYWYQQKSSQAPKLLFHYYDKDFNNEADTPDNFQSRRPNTSFCFLDIRSPGLGDTAMYLCATSDMNTEAFFGQGTRLTVV.

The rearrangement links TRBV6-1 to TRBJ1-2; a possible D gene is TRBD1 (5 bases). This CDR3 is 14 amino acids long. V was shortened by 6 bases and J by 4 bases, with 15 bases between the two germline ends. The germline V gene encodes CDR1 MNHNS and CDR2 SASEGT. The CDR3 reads CASSPRGAGYGYTF. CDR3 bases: TGTGCCAGCAGCCCCCGAGGGGCCGGCTATGGCTACACCTTC.

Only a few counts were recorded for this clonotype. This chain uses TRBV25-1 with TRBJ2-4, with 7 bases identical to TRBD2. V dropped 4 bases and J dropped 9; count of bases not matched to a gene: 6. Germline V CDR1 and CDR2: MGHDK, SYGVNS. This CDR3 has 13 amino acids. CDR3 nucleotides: TGTGCCAGCAGTGGGGGGGGATCGGTCATTCAGTACTTC. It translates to CASSGGGSVIQYF.

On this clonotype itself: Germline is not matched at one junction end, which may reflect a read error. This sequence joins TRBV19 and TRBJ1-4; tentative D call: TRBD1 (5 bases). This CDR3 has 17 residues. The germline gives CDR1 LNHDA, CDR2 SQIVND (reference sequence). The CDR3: CTSSIGAGTATNAKLFF. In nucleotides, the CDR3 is TGTACCAGTAGTATAGGGGCAGGGACGGCAACTAATGCAAAACTGTTTTTT.

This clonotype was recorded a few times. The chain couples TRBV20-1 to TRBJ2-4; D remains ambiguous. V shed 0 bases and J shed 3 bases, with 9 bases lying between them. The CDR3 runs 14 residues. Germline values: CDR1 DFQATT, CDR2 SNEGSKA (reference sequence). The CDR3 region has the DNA TGCAGTGCTAGAGAGGGAAGAGGCAAAAACATTCAGTACTTC. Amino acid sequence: CSAREGRGKNIQYF.

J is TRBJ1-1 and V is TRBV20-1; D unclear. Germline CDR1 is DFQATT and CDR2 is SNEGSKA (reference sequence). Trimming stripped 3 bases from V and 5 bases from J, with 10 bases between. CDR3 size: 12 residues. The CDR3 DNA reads TGCAGTGCTAGTAAGCCTCGGACTGAAGCTTTCTTT. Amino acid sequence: CSASKPRTEAFF.

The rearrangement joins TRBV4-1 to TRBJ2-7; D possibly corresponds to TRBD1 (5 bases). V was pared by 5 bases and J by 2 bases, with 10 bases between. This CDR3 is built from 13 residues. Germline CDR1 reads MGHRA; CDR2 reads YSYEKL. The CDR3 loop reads CASSRGAPYEQYF. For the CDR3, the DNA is TGCGCCAGCAGCAGGGGTGCCCCCTACGAGCAGTACTTC.

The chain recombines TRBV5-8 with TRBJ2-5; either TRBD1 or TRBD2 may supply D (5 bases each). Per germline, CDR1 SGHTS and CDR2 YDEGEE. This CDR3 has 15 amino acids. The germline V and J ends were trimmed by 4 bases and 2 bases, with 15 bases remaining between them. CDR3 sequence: CASSPAGALQETQYF. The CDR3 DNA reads TGTGCCAGCAGCCCCGCCGGGGCTCTTCAAGAGACCCAGTACTTC.

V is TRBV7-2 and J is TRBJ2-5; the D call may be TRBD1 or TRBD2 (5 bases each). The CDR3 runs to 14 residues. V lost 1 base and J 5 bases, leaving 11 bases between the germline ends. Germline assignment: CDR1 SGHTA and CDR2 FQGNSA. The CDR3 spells CASSLVVGTETQYF. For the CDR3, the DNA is TGTGCCAGCAGCTTAGTGGTGGGGACCGAGACCCAGTACTTC.

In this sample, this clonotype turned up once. Here the CDR3 reads CASSPKRTSSIADTQYF. For the CDR3, the DNA is TGTGCCAGCTCACCAAAGCGGACTAGCTCTATCGCAGATACGCAGTATTTT. V gene TRBV18 combines with J gene TRBJ2-3; 8 positions agree with TRBD2. This CDR3 spans 17 amino acids. CDR1 and CDR2 from the germline V gene are KGHSH and LQKENI. The junction had 11 bases not matched to a gene; V was cut back by 2 bases and J by 4 bases.

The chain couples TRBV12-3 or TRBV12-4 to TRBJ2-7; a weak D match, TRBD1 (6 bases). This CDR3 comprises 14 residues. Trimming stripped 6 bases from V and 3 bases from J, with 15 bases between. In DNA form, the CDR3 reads TGTGCCAGCAGCTTCCAGGGGTCGGTCTACGAGCAGTACTTC. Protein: CASSFQGSVYEQYF.

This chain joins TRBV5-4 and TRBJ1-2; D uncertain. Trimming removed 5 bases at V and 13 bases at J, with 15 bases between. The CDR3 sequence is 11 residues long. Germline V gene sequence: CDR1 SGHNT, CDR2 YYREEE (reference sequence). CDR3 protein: CASSLLWSCTF. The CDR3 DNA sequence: TGTGCCAGCAGTCTCCTATGGAGCTGCACCTTC.

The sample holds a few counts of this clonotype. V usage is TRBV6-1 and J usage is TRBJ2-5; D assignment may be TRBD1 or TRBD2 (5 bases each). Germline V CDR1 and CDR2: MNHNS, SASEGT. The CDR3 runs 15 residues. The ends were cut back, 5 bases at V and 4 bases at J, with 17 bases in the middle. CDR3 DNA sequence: TGTGCCAGCAGTATTCGGACGTCGAGGGGAGAGACCCAGTACTTC. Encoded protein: CASSIRTSRGETQYF.

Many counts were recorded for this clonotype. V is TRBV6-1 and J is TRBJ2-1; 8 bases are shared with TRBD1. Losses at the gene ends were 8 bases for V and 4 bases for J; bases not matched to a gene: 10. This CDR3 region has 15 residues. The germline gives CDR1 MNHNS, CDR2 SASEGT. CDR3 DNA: TGTGCCAGCCCCCCCCAGGGGGCGAGTTACAATGAGCAGTTCTTC. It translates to CASPPQGASYNEQFF.

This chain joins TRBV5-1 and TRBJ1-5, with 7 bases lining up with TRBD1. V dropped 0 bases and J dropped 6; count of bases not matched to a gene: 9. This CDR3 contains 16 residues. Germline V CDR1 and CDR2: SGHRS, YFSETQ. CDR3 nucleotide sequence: TGCGCCAGCAGCTTGGCCGGGACAGCGAGGGGTCAGCCCCAGCATTTT. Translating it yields CASSLAGTARGQPQHF.

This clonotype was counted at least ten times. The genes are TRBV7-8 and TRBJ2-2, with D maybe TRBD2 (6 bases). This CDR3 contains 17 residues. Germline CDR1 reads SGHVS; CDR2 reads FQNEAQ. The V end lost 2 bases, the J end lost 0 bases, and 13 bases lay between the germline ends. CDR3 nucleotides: TGTGCCAGCAGCTTACAGTTCGGCGGGGCGAACACCGGGGAGCTGTTTTTT. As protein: CASSLQFGGANTGELFF.

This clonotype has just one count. The CDR3 DNA follows: TGCGCCAGCAGCACCCGGGACGGTGGCTACGAGCAGTACTTC. Amino acids: CASSTRDGGYEQYF. J is TRBJ2-7 and V is TRBV5-1; the D call may be TRBD1 or TRBD2 (5 bases each). This CDR3 has 14 residues. V gave up 4 bases and J gave up 3 bases, with 14 bases separating them. The germline V gene encodes CDR1 SGHRS and CDR2 YFSETQ.

CDR3 region: CASSILATNQPQHF. In DNA, the CDR3 is TGTGCCAGTAGTATATTGGCTACCAATCAGCCCCAGCATTTT. This sequence joins TRBV19 and TRBJ1-5; D remains unclear. Germline loops: CDR1 LNHDA, CDR2 SQIVND (reference sequence). V was pared by 2 bases and J by 3 bases, with 8 bases between. The CDR3 is made up of 14 amino acids.

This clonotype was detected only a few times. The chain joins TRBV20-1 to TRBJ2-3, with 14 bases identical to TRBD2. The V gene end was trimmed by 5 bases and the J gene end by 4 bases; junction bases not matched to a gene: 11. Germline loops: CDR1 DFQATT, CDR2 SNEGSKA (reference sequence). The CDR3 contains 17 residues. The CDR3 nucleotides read TGCAGTGCTTGGACTAGCGGGGGGTGGATTCGGGCAGATACGCAGTATTTT. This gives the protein CSAWTSGGWIRADTQYF.

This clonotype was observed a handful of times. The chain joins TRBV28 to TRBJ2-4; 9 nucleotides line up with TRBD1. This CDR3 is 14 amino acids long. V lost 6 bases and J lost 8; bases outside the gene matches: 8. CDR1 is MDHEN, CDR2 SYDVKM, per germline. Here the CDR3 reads CASRPQGTGYIQYF. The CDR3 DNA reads TGTGCCAGCAGACCACAGGGGACAGGGTACATTCAGTACTTC. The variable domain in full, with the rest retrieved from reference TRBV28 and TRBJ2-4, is DVKVTQSSRYLVKRTGEKVFLECVQDMDHENMFWYRQDPGLGLRLIYFSYDVKMKEKGDIPEGYSVSREKKERFSLILESASTNQTSMYLCASRPQGTGYIQYFGAGTRLSVL.

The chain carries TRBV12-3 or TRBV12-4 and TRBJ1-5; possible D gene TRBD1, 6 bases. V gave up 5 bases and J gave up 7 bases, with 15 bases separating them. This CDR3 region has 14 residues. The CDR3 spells CASSLTTGGQPQHF. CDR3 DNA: TGTGCCAGCAGTCTAACGACAGGTGGACAGCCCCAGCATTTT.

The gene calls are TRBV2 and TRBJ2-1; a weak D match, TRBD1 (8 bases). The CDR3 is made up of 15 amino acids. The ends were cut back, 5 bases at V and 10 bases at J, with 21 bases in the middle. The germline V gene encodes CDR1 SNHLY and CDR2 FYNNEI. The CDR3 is CASSSQGGSTREQFF. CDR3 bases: TGTGCCAGCAGTTCACAGGGGGGGTCTACAAGGGAGCAGTTCTTC.

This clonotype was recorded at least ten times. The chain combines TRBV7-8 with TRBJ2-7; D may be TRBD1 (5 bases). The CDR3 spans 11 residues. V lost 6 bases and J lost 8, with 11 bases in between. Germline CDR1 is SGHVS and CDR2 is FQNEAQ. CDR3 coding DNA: TGTGCCAGCAGGTTAAACAGGCAGCAGTACTTC. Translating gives CASRLNRQQYF.

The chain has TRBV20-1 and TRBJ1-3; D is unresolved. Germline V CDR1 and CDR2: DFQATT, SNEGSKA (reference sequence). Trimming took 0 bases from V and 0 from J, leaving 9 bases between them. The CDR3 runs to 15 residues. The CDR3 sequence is CSARDVTHSGNTIYF. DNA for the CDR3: TGCAGTGCTAGAGATGTAACACACTCTGGAAACACCATATATTTT.